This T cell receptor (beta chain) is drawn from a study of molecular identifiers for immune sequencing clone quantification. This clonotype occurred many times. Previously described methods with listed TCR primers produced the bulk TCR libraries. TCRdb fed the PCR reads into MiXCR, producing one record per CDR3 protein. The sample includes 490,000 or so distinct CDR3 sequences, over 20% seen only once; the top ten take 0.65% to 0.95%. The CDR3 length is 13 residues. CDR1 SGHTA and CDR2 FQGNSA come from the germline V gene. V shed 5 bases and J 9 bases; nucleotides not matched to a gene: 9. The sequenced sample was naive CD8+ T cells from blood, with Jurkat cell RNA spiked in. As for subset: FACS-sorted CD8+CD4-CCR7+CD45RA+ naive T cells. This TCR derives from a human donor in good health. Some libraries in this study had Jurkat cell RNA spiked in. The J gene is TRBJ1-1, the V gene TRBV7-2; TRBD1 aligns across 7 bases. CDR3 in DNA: TGTGCCAGCAGCACCATAGACAGGGATCAAGCTTTCTTT. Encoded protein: CASSTIDRDQAFF.